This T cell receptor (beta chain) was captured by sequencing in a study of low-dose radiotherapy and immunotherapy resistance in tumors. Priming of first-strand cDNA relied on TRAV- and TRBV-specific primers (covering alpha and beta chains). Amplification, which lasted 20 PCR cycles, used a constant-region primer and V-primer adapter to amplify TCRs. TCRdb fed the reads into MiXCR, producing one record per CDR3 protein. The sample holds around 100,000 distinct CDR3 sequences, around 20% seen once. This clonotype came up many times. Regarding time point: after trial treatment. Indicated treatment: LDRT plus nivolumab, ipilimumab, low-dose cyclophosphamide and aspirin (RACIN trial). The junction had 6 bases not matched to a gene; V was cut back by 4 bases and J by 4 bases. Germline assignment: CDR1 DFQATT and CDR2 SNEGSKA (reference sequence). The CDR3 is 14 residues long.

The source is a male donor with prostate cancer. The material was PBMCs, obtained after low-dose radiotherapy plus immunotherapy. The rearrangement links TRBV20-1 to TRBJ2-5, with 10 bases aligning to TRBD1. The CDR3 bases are TGCAGTGCTATCGACAGGGGGCATGTAGAGACCCAGTACTTC. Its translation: CSAIDRGHVETQYF.